The clone carrying this TCR beta chain has at least ten counts. Its target is unknown. Germline CDR1 reads MNHEY; CDR2 reads SVGAGI. Trimming took 5 bases from V and 2 from J, leaving 10 bases between them. This CDR3 has 15 amino acids. This sample is drawn from a study of blood T cells in healthy people across ages. Overall study results and limits: PBMCs left unsorted prevented a conclusive naive versus antigen-experienced comparison. Naive T cell percentage showed a strong correlation with TCR beta diversity.

Then a second PCR, running roughly 6 to 11 cycles, was carried out with a sample-barcoded 5' primer and a J-beta primer mix. TCRdb re-called the 5' RACE reads with MiXCR, one entry per CDR3 protein. Of 920,000 or so distinct CDR3 sequences in the sample, 35% to 50% were seen once. This chain joins TRBV6-5 and TRBJ2-6; no definite D call. Sample: blood. The TCR comes from an older woman in good health. CDR3 sequence reads: CASSPGGAGANVLTF. The CDR3 DNA sequence: TGTGCCAGCAGTCCCGGTGGCGCTGGGGCCAACGTCCTGACTTTC.